The 11 T cell receptor beta chains given below trace back to one sample, sequenced in a study of OX40 agonist ivuxolimab in advanced cancers. Method: immunoSEQ multiplex PCR; TCRdb's copy keeps in-frame clones and lacks some. This sample has about 22,000 clones, with approximately 80% found just once. This material consisted of CD4+ or CD8+ T cells sorted from blood, taken in a trial of the OX40 agonist ivuxolimab. Every receptor here comes from an adult with an advanced solid tumor such as melanoma, head and neck, liver or kidney cancer.

J is TRBJ2-5 and V is TRBV30, with D tentatively TRBD1 or TRBD2 (5 bases each). The DNA end favors TRBJ2-7, so the J call may be wrong. Germline V gene data show CDR1 as GTSNPN and CDR2 as SVGIG (reference sequence). The CDR3 length is 15 residues. The CDR3: CAGYLGGPYVYEQYF. The DNA of the CDR3 is TGTGCCGGGTACCTTGGGGGACCGTACGTTTACGAGCAGTACTTC.

The CDR3 nucleotides read TGTGCCAGCAGCTCTACAGGGGAGAACACCGGGGAGCTGTTTTTT. Translating gives CASSSTGENTGELFF. The V and J genes are TRBV6-5 and TRBJ2-2, with 7 bases that match TRBD1. The V segment lost 6 bases and the J segment 1 base; nucleotides outside the gene matches: 5. CDR3 length equals 15 residues. Germline values: CDR1 MNHEY, CDR2 SVGAGI.

V usage is TRBV4-1 and J usage is TRBJ2-7; D not resolved. Germline V gene lookup returns CDR1 MGHRA and CDR2 YSYEKL. The CDR3 has 14 residues. Trimming pared 3 bases from V and 0 bases from J, leaving 9 bases between. This CDR3 is CASSHRPNSYEQYF. The CDR3, as DNA: TGCGCCAGCAGCCATAGACCGAACTCCTACGAGCAGTACTTC.

J is TRBJ1-1 and V is TRBV19; D perhaps matches TRBD1 (5 bases). This CDR3 spans 15 amino acids. CDR1 is LNHDA, CDR2 SQIVND, per germline (reference sequence). V lost 3 bases, J lost 3 bases, and 14 bases lay in between. For the CDR3, the DNA is TGTGCCAGTAGTATCGGGGGGAATCTGGACACTGAAGCTTTCTTT. This gives the protein CASSIGGNLDTEAFF.

This chain connects TRBV5-1 to TRBJ2-7, with TRBD2 identical over 16 bases. The CDR3 totals 17 residues. Looked up from germline, CDR1 is SGHRS and CDR2 is YFSETQ. Losses at the gene ends were 3 bases for V and 5 bases for J; bases not matched to a gene: 8. The CDR3 DNA follows: TGCGCCAGCAGCTGGTCCGGGACTAGCGGGAGGGGGAACGAGCAGTACTTC. It is translated as CASSWSGTSGRGNEQYF.

V is TRBV5-1 and J is TRBJ2-1; a possible D gene is TRBD2 (5 bases). CDR3 length: 18 residues. Germline V gene data show CDR1 as SGHRS and CDR2 as YFSETQ. Trimming removed 2 bases from V and 5 bases from J, with 23 bases in between. The chain's CDR3 is CASSFSGRRRSVDNEQFF. In nucleotides, the CDR3 is TGCGCCAGCAGCTTTTCGGGCAGGAGGAGAAGCGTAGACAATGAGCAGTTCTTC.

This clone has only a few counts. The rearrangement joins TRBV30 to TRBJ1-1, with 8 bases fitting TRBD1. J gave up 0 bases and V 5 bases, and 5 bases lay outside the gene matches. The CDR3 runs to 14 residues. Germline CDR1 is GTSNPN and CDR2 is SVGIG (reference sequence). The CDR3 bases are TGTGCCTGGGGCCCGGGACAGGTGAACACTGAAGCTTTCTTT. Amino acids: CAWGPGQVNTEAFF.

V gene TRBV6-1 combines with J gene TRBJ2-7; 8 bases match TRBD1. V was clipped by 0 bases and J by 4 bases; unmatched bases: 8. The CDR3 spans 16 residues. Germline CDR1 reads MNHNS; CDR2 reads SASEGT. The CDR3 loop is CASSEAAGGVGYEQYF. In DNA, the CDR3 is TGTGCCAGCAGTGAAGCGGCAGGGGGCGTTGGATACGAGCAGTACTTC.

The rearrangement links TRBV6-6 to TRBJ2-3; D possibly corresponds to TRBD1 (5 bases). The CDR3 has 13 residues. Trimming removed 7 bases from V and 2 bases from J, with 10 bases in between. Germline CDR1 and CDR2: MNHNY and SVGAGI (reference sequence). The CDR3 here is CASKAGPTDTQYF. Here the CDR3 DNA reads TGTGCCAGCAAGGCAGGGCCCACAGATACGCAGTATTTT.

J is TRBJ2-1 and V is TRBV27; perhaps TRBD2 as D (5 bases). The length of the CDR3 is 16 residues. Germline V gene sequence: CDR1 MNHEY, CDR2 SMNVEV (reference sequence). V lost 6 bases, J lost 1 base, and 16 bases lay in between. CDR3 nucleotides: TGTGCCAGCAGAGGCTTTGGCGGGCGTTCCTACAATGAGCAGTTCTTC. Translation gives CASRGFGGRSYNEQFF.

This clone was detected once. The rearrangement uses TRBV7-9 and TRBJ2-7; D not resolved. Germline V CDR1 and CDR2: SEHNR, FQNEAQ (reference sequence). Trimming took off 1 base at V and 7 bases at J, with 8 bases between the two ends. CDR3 length equals 12 residues. This CDR3 reads CASSLGVEEQYF. The CDR3 nucleotides are TGTGCCAGCAGCTTAGGTGTAGAAGAGCAGTACTTC. The variable domain in full, completed from reference TRBV7-9 and TRBJ2-7, reads DTGVSQNPRHKITKRGQNVTFRCDPISEHNRLYWYRQTLGQGPEFLTYFQNEAQLEKSRLLSDRFSAERPKGSFSTLEIQRTEQGDSAMYLCASSLGVEEQYFGPGTRLTVT.